A single sample gave rise to the 15 T cell receptor beta chains below, sequenced in a study of long-term antiretroviral therapy in people with HIV. This was the immunoSEQ v3.0 assay at survey level. The protocol was immunoSEQ multiplex PCR, while the TCRdb copy is restricted to in-frame clones and leaves out a portion. This table holds 20,000 to 25,000 clones, about 82% found once. Sequenced here: unsorted PBMCs, sampled 1.3 years after starting antiretroviral therapy. These receptors were collected from a man aged 60-69 years with HIV.

The J gene is TRBJ2-2, the V gene TRBV11-2; no reliable D call. Germline V gives CDR1 SGHAT, CDR2 FQNNGV. V lost 2 bases and J lost 7, with 17 bases in between. The CDR3 spans 16 residues. CDR3 bases: TGTGCCAGCAGCTTAAACCAGGTCGGGTTCATCGGGGAGCTGTTTTTT. This gives the protein CASSLNQVGFIGELFF.

This chain uses TRBV20-1 with TRBJ2-5; D gene ambiguous. CDR1 DFQATT and CDR2 SNEGSKA come from the germline V gene (reference sequence). This CDR3 contains 11 residues. CDR3 loop: CSLDVQETQYF. For the CDR3, the DNA is TGCAGCCTGGACGTCCAAGAGACCCAGTACTTC.

This chain connects TRBV7-9 to TRBJ1-4; no firm D call. Germline V gene data show CDR1 as SEHNR and CDR2 as FQNEAQ (reference sequence). V was clipped by 1 base and J by 8 bases, with 11 bases between them. This CDR3 contains 14 residues. The CDR3 sequence is CASSLGIIREKLFF. The CDR3 DNA reads TGTGCCAGCAGCTTAGGGATTATCAGGGAAAAACTGTTTTTT. The full variable domain, in which reference TRBV7-9 and TRBJ1-4 provide the parts outside the CDR3, is DTGVSQNPRHKITKRGQNVTFRCDPISEHNRLYWYRQTLGQGPEFLTYFQNEAQLEKSRLLSDRFSAERPKGSFSTLEIQRTEQGDSAMYLCASSLGIIREKLFFGSGTQLSVL.

The V and J genes are TRBV6-5 and TRBJ2-7; D ambiguous. Trimming removed 0 bases at V and 3 bases at J, with 12 bases between. The CDR3 consists of 15 residues. Germline V gene lookup returns CDR1 MNHEY and CDR2 SVGAGI. In DNA form, the CDR3 reads TGTGCCAGCAGTTACTCGAAGGGCGGTGACTACGAGCAGTACTTC. Amino acids: CASSYSKGGDYEQYF.

CDR3 nucleotide sequence: TGTGCCAGCAGTACATCCCGGGACGAAGATACGCAGTATTTT. It yields the protein CASSTSRDEDTQYF. The chain links TRBV7-3 to TRBJ2-3; D may match TRBD1 or TRBD2 (5 bases each). Germline CDR1 SGHTA, CDR2 FQGTGA. The CDR3 extends over 14 amino acids. The V gene lost 6 bases and the J gene lost 5 bases, with 15 bases spanning the gap. The full variable domain, completed using reference TRBV7-3 and TRBJ2-3, is GAGVSQTPSNKVTEKGKYVELRCDPISGHTALYWYRQSLGQGPEFLIYFQGTGAADDSGLPNDRFFAVRPEGSVSTLKIQRTERGDSAVYLCASSTSRDEDTQYFGPGTRLTVL.

This rearrangement joins TRBV6-1 to TRBJ2-1; 11 bases are shared with TRBD2. Germline-derived CDR1 and CDR2 are MNHNS and SASEGT. The V segment lost 4 bases and the J segment 2 bases; nucleotides outside the gene matches: 10. This CDR3 has 18 amino acids. CDR3 DNA sequence: TGTGCCAGCAGTGGCCGGCAGACTAGCGGGGCCACCTACAATGAGCAGTTCTTC. Its protein product is CASSGRQTSGATYNEQFF.

The CDR3 is CASSPGLAGGLDGQYF. As DNA, the CDR3 is TGTGCCAGCTCACCGGGACTAGCGGGAGGGCTTGACGGGCAGTACTTC. The gene calls are TRBV18 and TRBJ2-7; TRBD2 aligns across 16 bases. The CDR3 length is 16 residues. The ends lost 3 bases at V and 9 bases at J; junction bases unmatched: 8. The V gene's germline CDR1 is KGHSH and CDR2 LQKENI.

The sample holds a few counts of this clone. The chain carries TRBV6-6 and TRBJ1-5, with D uncertain. V gave up 5 bases and J gave up 1 base, with 15 bases separating them. Germline assignment: CDR1 MNHNY and CDR2 SVGAGI (reference sequence). The CDR3 sequence is 16 residues long. CDR3 DNA sequence: TGTGCCAGCAGTACGGGAGTCTTTGGGAGCAATCAGCCCCAGCATTTT. This translates into CASSTGVFGSNQPQHF.

This rearrangement joins TRBV4-3 to TRBJ2-3; D gene uncertain. V dropped 3 bases and J dropped 4 bases, with 17 bases sitting between them. The CDR3 sequence is 16 residues long. Per the germline V gene, CDR1 is LGHNA and CDR2 is YSLEER. CDR3 region: CASSQEPGPGADTQYF. The CDR3 region has the DNA TGCGCCAGCAGCCAGGAACCCGGGCCAGGCGCAGATACGCAGTATTTT.

The chain uses TRBV30 and TRBJ1-2, with D perhaps matching TRBD1 (6 bases). The ends were cut back, 1 base at V and 8 bases at J, with 20 bases in the middle. This CDR3 has 15 amino acids. In germline, CDR1 is GTSNPN, CDR2 SVGIG (reference sequence). The CDR3 is CAWSGMTGHLWGYTF. The CDR3 nucleotides are TGTGCCTGGAGTGGTATGACGGGACACCTCTGGGGCTACACCTTC.

The genes are TRBV9 and TRBJ2-5, with D unresolved. V lost 4 bases to trimming and J lost 5 bases, with 15 bases between them. CDR3 size: 14 residues. Germline-derived CDR1 and CDR2 are SGDLS and YYNGEE. The CDR3 nucleotides are TGTGCCAGCAGCCCAGGTGGCGGCCTGGAGACCCAGTACTTC. This sequence encodes CASSPGGGLETQYF.

The chain joins TRBV6-6 to TRBJ1-5; weak D call: TRBD1 (6 bases). CDR3 length: 14 amino acids. Trimming took 2 bases from V and 5 from J, leaving 10 bases between them. CDR1 and CDR2 (germline): MNHNY, SVGAGI (reference sequence). CDR3 residues: CASSYPDRYQPQHF. The CDR3 nucleotides read TGTGCCAGCAGTTACCCAGACAGGTATCAGCCCCAGCATTTT.

V usage is TRBV2 and J usage is TRBJ2-1; 11 bases fit TRBD2. V lost 7 bases to trimming and J lost 6 bases; unmatched junction nucleotides: 8. Germline CDR1 and CDR2: SNHLY and FYNNEI. The CDR3 length is 15 residues. The DNA of the CDR3 is TGTGCCAGCATTCGTACTAGCGGGAGTATCAATGAGCAGTTCTTC. It translates to CASIRTSGSINEQFF.

The chain carries TRBV5-1 and TRBJ2-7; 7 bases agree with TRBD1. CDR1 SGHRS and CDR2 YFSETQ come from the germline V gene. J lost 2 bases, V lost 4 bases, and 15 bases had no gene match. The CDR3 has 17 amino acids. The CDR3 loop reads CASSRDSSWLYPYEQYF. CDR3 DNA sequence: TGCGCCAGCAGCCGGGACAGTTCCTGGCTTTACCCCTACGAGCAGTACTTC.

V is TRBV2 and J is TRBJ2-7, with D possibly being TRBD1 (6 bases). The V and J ends lost 4 bases and 3 bases respectively, with 7 bases between them. The CDR3 totals 12 residues. Germline CDR1 SNHLY, CDR2 FYNNEI. CDR3 protein: CASSVQGYEQYF. CDR3 DNA: TGTGCCAGCAGTGTACAGGGCTACGAGCAGTACTTC.